This T cell receptor (beta chain) was recovered during a study of cytomegalovirus exposure and HLA in healthy donors. Study-wide points: Sequencing depth across donors, presence/absence analyses assumed, was roughly uniform. Clonal expansion, a later analysis showed, was greater in HLA-associated TCR beta chains than in equally common others. With further analysis later on, most CMV-associated TCR beta chains appeared HLA-restricted. In a later analysis, at a false discovery rate of 0.05, about 16,000 TCR beta sequences matched HLA alleles.

The primer mix had 60 Vbeta and 13 Jbeta primers. Clones were read by immunoSEQ multiplex PCR, and TCRdb kept only the in-frame ones, dropping some. The sample holds approximately 130,000 clones; roughly 8.8% are singletons and the top ten take roughly 6.4%. Details on this clone: Its antigen is still unknown.

The specimen sequenced was PBMCs. This TCR was sampled from a woman between 40 and 55 years old in good health and CMV-seropositive.

CDR3 protein: CASSLASGTEAFF. The CDR3 bases are TGTGCCAGCAGCTTGGCGTCAGGGACTGAAGCTTTCTTT. V is TRBV5-6 and J is TRBJ1-1; D is possibly TRBD1 (5 bases). Trimming removed 0 bases from V and 5 bases from J, with 8 bases in between. The germline V gene has CDR1 SGHDT and CDR2 YYEEEE. CDR3 length equals 13 residues.